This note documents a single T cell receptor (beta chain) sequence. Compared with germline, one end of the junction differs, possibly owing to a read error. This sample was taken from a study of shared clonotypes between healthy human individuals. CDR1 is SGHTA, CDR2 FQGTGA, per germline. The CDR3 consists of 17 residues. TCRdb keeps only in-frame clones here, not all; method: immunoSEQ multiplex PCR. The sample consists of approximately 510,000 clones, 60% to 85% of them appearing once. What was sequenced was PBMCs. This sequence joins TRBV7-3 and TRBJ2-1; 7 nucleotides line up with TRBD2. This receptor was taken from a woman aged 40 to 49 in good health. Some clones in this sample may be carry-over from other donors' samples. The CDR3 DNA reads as TGTGCCAGCAGCCCAAATGGGGGGGTTAGGTCCTCCAATGAGCAGTTCTTC. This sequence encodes CASSPNGGVRSSNEQFF.